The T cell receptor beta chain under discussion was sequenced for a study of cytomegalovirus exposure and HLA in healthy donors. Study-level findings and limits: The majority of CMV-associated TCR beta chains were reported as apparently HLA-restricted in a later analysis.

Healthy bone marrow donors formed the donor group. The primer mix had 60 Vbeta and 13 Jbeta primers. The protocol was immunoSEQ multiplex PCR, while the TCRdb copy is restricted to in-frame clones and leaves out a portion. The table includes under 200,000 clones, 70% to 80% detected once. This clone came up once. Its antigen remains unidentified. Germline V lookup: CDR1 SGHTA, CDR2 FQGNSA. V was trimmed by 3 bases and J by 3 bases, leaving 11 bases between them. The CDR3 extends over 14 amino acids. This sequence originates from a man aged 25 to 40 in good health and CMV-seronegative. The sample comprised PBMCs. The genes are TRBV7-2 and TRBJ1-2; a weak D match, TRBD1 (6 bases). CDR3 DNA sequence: TGTGCCAGCAGCTTGAAGGGGGAAGACTATGGCTACACCTTC. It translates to CASSLKGEDYGYTF.